This T cell receptor beta chain was found in a study of T cell repertoires in cytomegalovirus infection (dated by TCRdb to about 2019). At the level of the whole study: The HLA type of each donor mattered for the analysis, because public TCR beta signatures pointed to carriage of CMV infection along with the matching HLA type. What the research found in general, with its limitations: The ex vivo response was dominated by HLA-C-restricted CMV-specific TCR beta clonotypes, and the single most frequent clonotype in two of eight donors was supplied by these HLA-C-restricted clonotypes. Cumulative frequency of public TCR beta family members discriminated carriers of CMV infection plus the relevant HLA type in this cohort and an independent 352-donor cohort.

At the junction V is shortened by 2 bases and J by 2 bases, with 9 bases in between. The CDR3 holds 14 amino acids from the cysteine to the phenylalanine. Only the CDR3 part of the read is kept: 42 bases, read in frame from the first base. Per the germline V gene (reference sequence), MNHNY is the CDR1 and SVGAGI is the CDR2. The reads were generated on an Illumina HiSeq 1500. TCRdb itself trimmed the public reads at Q25 with fastp, ran MiXCR and retained productive beta chains. Rows with a matching CDR3 protein are joined into one entry that keeps the most common DNA and genes. This sample is represented by around 630,000 distinct CDR3 sequences; approximately 24% of them were singletons. Of the sample, less than 9.5% is held by the ten largest clones. As for this clonotype: The target of this receptor is not known. Per-nucleotide qualities are absent, and no much larger clonotype sits a single base away.

This receptor was taken from a human donor in good health (CMV status not recorded). Some clones in this sample may be carry-over from other donors' samples. The rearrangement joined TRBV6-6 to TRBJ1-2; the D gene lacks a confident call. Sequencing was done on a sample of CD8+ T cells from PBMCs. The DNA sequence reads TGTGCCAGCAGTTACGTACAGTCGAACTATGGCTACACCTTC. Translation gives CASSYVQSNYGYTF.